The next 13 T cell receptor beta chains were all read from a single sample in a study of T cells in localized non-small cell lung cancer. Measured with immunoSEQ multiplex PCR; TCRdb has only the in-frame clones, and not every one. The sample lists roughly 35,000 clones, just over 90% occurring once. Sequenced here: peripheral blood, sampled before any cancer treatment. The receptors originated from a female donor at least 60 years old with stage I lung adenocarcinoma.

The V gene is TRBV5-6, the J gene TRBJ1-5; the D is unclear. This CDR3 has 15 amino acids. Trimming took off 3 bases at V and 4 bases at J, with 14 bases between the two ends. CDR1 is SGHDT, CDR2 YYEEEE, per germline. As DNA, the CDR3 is TGTGCCAGCAGCTCATGGCGGTTGCTAAATCAGCCCCAGCATTTT. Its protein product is CASSSWRLLNQPQHF.

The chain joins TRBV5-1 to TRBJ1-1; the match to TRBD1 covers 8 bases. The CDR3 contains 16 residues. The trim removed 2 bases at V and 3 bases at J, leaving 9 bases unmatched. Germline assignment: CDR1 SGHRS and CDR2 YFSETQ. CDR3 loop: CASSLRTGGSDTEAFF. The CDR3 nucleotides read TGCGCCAGCAGCTTAAGAACAGGGGGTTCGGACACTGAAGCTTTCTTT.

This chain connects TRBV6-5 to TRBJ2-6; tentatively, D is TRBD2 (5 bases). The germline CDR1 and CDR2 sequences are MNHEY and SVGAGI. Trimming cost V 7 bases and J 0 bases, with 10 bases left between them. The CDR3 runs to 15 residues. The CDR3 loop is CASTPSGSGANVLTF. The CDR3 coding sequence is TGTGCCAGCACTCCCAGCGGCTCTGGGGCCAACGTCCTGACTTTC.

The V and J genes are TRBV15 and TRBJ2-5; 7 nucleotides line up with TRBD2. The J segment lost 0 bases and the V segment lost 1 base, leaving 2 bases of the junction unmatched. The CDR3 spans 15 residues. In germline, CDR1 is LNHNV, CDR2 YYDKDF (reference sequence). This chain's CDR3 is CATSRGGRYQETQYF. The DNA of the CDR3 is TGTGCCACCAGCAGAGGCGGGAGATACCAAGAGACCCAGTACTTC. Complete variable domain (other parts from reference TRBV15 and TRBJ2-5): DAMVIQNPRYQVTQFGKPVTLSCSQTLNHNVMYWYQQKSSQAPKLLFHYYDKDFNNEADTPDNFQSRRPNTSFCFLDIRSPGLGDTAMYLCATSRGGRYQETQYFGPGTRLLVL.

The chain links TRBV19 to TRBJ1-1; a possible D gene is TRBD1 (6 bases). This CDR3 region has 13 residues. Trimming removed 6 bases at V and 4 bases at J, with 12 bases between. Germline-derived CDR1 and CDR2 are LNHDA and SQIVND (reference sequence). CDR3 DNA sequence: TGTGCCAGTAGAGGAGGGGGGGGCACTGAAGCTTTCTTT. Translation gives CASRGGGGTEAFF. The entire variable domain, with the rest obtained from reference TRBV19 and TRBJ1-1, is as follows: DGGITQSPKYLFRKEGQNVTLSCEQNLNHDAMYWYRQDPGQGLRLIYYSQIVNDFQKGDIAEGYSVSREKKESFPLTVTSAQKNPTAFYLCASRGGGGTEAFFGQGTRLTVV.

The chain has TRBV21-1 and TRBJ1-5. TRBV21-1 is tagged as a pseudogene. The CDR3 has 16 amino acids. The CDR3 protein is CASSKREGQSNQPQHF. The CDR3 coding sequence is TGTGCCAGCAGCAAAAGGGAGGGACAGAGCAATCAGCCCCAGCATTTT.

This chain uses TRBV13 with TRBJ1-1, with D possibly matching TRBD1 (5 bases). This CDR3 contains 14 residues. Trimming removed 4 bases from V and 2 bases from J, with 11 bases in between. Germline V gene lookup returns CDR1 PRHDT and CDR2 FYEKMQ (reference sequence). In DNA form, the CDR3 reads TGTGCCAGCAGCTCCGTACAGGAAAACACTGAAGCTTTCTTT. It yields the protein CASSSVQENTEAFF.

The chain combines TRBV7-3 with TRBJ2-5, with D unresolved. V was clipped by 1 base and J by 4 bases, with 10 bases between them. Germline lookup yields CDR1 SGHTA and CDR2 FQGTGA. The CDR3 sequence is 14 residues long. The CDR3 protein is CASSLNIWAETQYF. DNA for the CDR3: TGTGCCAGCAGCTTAAATATTTGGGCAGAGACCCAGTACTTC.

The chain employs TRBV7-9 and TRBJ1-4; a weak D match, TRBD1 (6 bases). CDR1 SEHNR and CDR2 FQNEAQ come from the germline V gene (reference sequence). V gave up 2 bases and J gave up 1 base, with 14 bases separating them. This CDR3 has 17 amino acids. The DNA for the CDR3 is TGTGCCAGCAGCTTATCCACGTGGGGGCGAACTAATGAAAAACTGTTTTTT. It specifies CASSLSTWGRTNEKLFF.

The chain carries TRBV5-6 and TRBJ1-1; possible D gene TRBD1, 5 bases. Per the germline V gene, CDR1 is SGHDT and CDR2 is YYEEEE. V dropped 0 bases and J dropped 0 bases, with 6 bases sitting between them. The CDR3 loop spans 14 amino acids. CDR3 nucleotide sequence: TGTGCCAGCAGCTTGGGGGGGTTGAACACTGAAGCTTTCTTT. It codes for CASSLGGLNTEAFF. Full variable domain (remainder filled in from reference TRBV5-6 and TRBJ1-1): DAGVTQSPTHLIKTRGQQVTLRCSPKSGHDTVSWYQQALGQGPQFIFQYYEEEERQRGNFPDRFSGHQFPNYSSELNVNALLLGDSALYLCASSLGGLNTEAFFGQGTRLTVV.

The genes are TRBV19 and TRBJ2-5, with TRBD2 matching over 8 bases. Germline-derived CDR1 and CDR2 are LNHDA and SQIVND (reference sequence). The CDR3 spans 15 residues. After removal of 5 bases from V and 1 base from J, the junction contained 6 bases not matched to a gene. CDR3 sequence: CASSQRGITQETQYF. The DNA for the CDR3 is TGTGCCAGTAGTCAGCGGGGGATTACCCAAGAGACCCAGTACTTC.

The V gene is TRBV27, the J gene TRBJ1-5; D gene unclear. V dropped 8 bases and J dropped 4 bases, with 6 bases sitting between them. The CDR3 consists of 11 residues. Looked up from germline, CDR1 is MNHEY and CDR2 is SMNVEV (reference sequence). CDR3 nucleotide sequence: TGTGCCAGCTTAAAGAATCAGCCCCAGCATTTT. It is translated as CASLKNQPQHF.

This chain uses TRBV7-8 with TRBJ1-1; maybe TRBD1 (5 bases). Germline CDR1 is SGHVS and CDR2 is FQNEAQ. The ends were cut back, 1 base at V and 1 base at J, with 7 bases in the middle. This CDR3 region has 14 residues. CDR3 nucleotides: TGTGCCAGCAGCTTAGTGGGGGGGAACACTGAAGCTTTCTTT. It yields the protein CASSLVGGNTEAFF.